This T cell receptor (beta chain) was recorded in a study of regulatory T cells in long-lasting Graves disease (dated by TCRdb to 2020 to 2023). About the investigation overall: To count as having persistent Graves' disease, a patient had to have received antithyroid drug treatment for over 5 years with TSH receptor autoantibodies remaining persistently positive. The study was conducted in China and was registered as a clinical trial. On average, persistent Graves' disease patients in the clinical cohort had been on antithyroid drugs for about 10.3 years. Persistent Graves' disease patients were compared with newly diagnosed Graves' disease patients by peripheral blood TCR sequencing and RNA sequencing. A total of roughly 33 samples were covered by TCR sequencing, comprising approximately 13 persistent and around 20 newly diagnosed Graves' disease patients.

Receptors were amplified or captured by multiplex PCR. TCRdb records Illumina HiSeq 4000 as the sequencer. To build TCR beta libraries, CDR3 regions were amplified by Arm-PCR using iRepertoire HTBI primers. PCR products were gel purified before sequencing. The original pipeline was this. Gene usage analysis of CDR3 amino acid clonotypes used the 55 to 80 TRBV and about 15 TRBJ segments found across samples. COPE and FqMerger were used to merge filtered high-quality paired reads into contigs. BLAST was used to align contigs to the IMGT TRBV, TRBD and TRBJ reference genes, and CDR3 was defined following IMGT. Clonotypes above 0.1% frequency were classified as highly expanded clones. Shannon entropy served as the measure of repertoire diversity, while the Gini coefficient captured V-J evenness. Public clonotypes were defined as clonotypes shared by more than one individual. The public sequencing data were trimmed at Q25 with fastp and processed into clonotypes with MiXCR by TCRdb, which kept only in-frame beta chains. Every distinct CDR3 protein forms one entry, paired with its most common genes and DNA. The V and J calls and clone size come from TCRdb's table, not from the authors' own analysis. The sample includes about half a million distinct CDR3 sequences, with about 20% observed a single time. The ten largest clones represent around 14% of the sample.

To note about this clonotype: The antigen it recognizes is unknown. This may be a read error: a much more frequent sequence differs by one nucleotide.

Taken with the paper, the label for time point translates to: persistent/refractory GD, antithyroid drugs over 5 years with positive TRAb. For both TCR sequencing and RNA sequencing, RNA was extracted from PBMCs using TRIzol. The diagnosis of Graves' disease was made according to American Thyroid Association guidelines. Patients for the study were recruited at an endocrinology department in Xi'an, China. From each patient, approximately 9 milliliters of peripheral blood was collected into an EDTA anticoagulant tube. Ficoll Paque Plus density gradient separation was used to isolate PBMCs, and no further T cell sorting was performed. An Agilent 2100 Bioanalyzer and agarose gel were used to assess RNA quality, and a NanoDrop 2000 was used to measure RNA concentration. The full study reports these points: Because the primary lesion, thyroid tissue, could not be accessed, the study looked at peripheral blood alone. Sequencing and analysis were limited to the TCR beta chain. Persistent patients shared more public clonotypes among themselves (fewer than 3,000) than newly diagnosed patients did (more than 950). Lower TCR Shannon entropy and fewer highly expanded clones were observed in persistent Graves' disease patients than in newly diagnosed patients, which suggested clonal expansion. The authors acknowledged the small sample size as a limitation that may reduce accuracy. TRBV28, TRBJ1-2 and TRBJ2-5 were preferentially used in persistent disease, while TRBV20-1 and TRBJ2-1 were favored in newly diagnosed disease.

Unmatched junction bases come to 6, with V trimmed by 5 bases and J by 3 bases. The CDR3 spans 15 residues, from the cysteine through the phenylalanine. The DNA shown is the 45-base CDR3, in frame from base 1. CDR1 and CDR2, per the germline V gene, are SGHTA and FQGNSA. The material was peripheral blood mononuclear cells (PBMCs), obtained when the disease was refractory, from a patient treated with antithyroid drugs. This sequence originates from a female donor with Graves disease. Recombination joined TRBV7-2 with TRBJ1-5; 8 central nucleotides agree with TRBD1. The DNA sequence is TGTGCCAGCAGCCTGTCGACAGGGGCCAATCAGCCCCAGCATTTT. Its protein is CASSLSTGANQPQHF.